This T cell receptor beta chain stems from a study of T cell repertoires in cytomegalovirus infection. On the study more broadly: Indications of both CMV infection and matching HLA type were provided by public TCR beta signatures.

This clonotype was recorded at least ten times. Its antigen is currently unknown. Study-level points and caveats: The ex vivo response was dominated by HLA-C-restricted CMV-specific TCR beta clonotypes. Identification of carriers of CMV plus the relevant HLA was performed using cumulative public TCR beta family frequency.

From the reads, TCRdb called clonotypes with MiXCR, one entry per CDR3 protein. This sample has 200,000 to 300,000 distinct CDR3 sequences, with approximately 15% found just once. The TCR comes from a human donor in good health (CMV status not recorded). Some clones in this sample may be carry-over from other donors' samples. Sequences were obtained from PBMCs.

The CDR3 nucleotides are TGTGCCAGCAGCCTCACCCGGGGACTGTACAATGAGCAGTTCTTC. Its translation is CASSLTRGLYNEQFF. V and J are TRBV7-2 and TRBJ2-1, with D maybe TRBD2 (6 bases). Germline loops: CDR1 SGHTA, CDR2 FQGNSA. The CDR3 has 15 residues. V lost 5 bases and J lost 4, with 15 bases in between.